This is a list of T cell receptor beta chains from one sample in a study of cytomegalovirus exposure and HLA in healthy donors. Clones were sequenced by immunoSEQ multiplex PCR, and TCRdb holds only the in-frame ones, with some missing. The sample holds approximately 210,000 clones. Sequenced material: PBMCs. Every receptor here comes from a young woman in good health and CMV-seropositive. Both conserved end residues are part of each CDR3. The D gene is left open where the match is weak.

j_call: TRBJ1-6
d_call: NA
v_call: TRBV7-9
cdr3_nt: TGTGCCAGCGGGAGGGCAGGGACGTTCCTTTCACCCCTCCACTTT
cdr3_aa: CASGRAGTFLSPLHF

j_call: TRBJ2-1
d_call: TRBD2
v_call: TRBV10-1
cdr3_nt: TGCGCCAGCGGCGGGACTAGCTCCTACAATGAGCAGTTCTTC
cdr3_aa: CASGGTSSYNEQFF

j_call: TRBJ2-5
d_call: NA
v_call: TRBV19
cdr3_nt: TGTGCCAGTAGTATAGACCCCGCGCCCCAAGAGACCCAGTACTTC
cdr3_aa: CASSIDPAPQETQYF

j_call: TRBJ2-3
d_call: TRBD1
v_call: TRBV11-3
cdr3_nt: TGTGCCAGCAGCCCGTCCGGTCGGGGGGGACAGGGGGGCACGCAGTATTTT
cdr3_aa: CASSPSGRGGQGGTQYF

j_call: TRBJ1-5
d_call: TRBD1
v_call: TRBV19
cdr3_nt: TGTGCCAGTAGTCAGGGGGCAAATCAGCCCCAGCATTTT
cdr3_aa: CASSQGANQPQHF

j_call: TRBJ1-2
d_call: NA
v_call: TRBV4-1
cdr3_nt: TGCGCCAGCAGCCAGAACTGGCAGGGGAGCTATGGCTACACCTTC
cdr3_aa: CASSQNWQGSYGYTF

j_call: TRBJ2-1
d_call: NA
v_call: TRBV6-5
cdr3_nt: TGTGCCAGCAGTTACTCCTCCGGGAGCCCCTACAATGAGCAGTTCTTC
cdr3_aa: CASSYSSGSPYNEQFF

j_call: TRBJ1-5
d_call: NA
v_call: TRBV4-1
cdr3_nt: TGCGCCAGCAGCCAAGATGGGACTGAGGCAGGTCAGAGCAATCAGCCCCAGCATTTT
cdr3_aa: CASSQDGTEAGQSNQPQHF

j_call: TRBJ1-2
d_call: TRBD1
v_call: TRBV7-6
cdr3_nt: TGTGCCAGCAGCTTAGAGGGACAGGGGGCTCGAGGCTACACCTTC
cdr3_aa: CASSLEGQGARGYTF

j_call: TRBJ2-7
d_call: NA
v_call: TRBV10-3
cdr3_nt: TGTGCCATCAGTGCAACAGGGATGGACGAGCAGTACTTC
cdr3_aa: CAISATGMDEQYF

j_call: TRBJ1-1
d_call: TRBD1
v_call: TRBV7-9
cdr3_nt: TGTGCCAGCAGCCGTACGCGACAGGGGGTTATGAACACTGAAGCTTTCTTT
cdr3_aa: CASSRTRQGVMNTEAFF

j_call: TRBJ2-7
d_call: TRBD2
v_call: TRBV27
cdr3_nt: TGTGCCAGCAGGTCCGGTGTATACCGGCCTAGCGGGAGCCCCTACGAGCAGTACTTC
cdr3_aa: CASRSGVYRPSGSPYEQYF

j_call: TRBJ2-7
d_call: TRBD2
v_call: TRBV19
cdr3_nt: TGTGCCAGTAGTGCGGGACTAGCGGAGAGCTCCTACGAGCAGTACTTC
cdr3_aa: CASSAGLAESSYEQYF

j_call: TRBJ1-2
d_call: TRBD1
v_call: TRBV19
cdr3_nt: TGTGCCAGTAGTCCCTCCTGGACAGGGTCTAACTATGGCTACACCTTC
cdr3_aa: CASSPSWTGSNYGYTF

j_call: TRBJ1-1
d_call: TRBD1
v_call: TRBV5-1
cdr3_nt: TGCGCCAGCAGCTTGGGGACAGGGTCTGAAGCTTTCTTT
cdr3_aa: CASSLGTGSEAFF

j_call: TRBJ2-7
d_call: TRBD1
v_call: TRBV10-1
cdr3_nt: TGCGCCAGCAGTGACCGCACAGGGGCCGAGACCCTAACGGCTAGCGAGCAGTACTTC
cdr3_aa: CASSDRTGAETLTASEQYF

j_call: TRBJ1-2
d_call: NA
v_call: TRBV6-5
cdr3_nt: TGTGCCAGCAGCCGAGGACAGTTTACTAACTATGGCTACACCTTC
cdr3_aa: CASSRGQFTNYGYTF

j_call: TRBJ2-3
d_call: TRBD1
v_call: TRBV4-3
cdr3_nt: TGCGCCAGCAGCCAGTGGGACAGGGGGCGAGATACGCAGTATTTT
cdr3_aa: CASSQWDRGRDTQYF

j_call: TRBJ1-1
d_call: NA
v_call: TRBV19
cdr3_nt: TGTGCCAGTAGTACAGGACAGTCCACTGAAGCTTTCTTT
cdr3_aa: CASSTGQSTEAFF

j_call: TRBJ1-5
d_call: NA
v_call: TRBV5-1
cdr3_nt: TGCGCCAGCAGCTTGGCCGGGGGGGCCCAGCCCCAGCATTTT
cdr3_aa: CASSLAGGAQPQHF

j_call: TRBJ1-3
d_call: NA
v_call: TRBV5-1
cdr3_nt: TGCGCCAGCAGCAATCAGAACTCTGGAAACACCATATATTTT
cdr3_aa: CASSNQNSGNTIYF

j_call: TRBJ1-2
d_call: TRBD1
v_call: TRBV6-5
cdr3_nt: TGTGCCAGCACCCGGACAGGGTCCAACTATGGCTACACCTTC
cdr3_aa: CASTRTGSNYGYTF

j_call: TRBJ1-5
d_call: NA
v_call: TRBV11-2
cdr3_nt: TGTGCCAGCAGTCACAAAAGAGGAGATAATCAGCCCCAGCATTTT
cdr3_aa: CASSHKRGDNQPQHF

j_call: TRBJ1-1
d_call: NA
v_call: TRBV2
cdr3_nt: TGTGCCAGCAGCGGCGAGGAGGACACTGAAGCTTTCTTT
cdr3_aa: CASSGEEDTEAFF

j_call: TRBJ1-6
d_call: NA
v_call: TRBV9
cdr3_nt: TGTGCCAGCAGCGTAGGGACTCACGACACATCACCCCTCCACTTT
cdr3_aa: CASSVGTHDTSPLHF

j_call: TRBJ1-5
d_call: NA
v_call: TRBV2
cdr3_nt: TGTGCCAGCAGTGAAGCGCCCGGGGGGCCATCTGATCAGCCCCAGCATTTT
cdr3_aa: CASSEAPGGPSDQPQHF

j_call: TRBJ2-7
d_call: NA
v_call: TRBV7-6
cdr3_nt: TGTGCCAGCAGCATGTCCGGGGGCGAGCAGTACTTC
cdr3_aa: CASSMSGGEQYF

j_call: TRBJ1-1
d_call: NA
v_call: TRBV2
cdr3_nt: TGTGCCAGCAGCCCGGAGGGTGGCGGGACTGAAGCTTTCTTT
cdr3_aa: CASSPEGGGTEAFF

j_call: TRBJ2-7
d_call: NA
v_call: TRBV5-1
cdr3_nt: TGCGCCAGCGTCGGGGAAGGTTACGAGCAGTACTTC
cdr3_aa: CASVGEGYEQYF

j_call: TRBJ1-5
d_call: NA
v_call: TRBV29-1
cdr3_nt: TGCAGCGTTCTACAGGTGCAGGGGCCCCAGCATTTT
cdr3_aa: CSVLQVQGPQHF

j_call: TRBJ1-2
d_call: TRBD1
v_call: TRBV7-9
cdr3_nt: TGTGCCAGCAGCTTATACGAGTGGACAGGGGGTAGAAATGGCTACACCTTC
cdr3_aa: CASSLYEWTGGRNGYTF

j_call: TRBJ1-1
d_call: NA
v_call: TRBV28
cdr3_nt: TGTGCCAGCAGTTTATACGGCGGGGGCGGACGCACTGAAGCTTTCTTT
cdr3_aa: CASSLYGGGGRTEAFF

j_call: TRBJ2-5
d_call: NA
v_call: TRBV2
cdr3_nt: TGTGCCAGCAGGTTCGACAGTAACCAAGAGACCCAGTACTTC
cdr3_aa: CASRFDSNQETQYF

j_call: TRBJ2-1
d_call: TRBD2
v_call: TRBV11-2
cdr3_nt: TGTGCCAGCAGCTTTACTCTAGCGGGGAACAATGAGCAGTTCTTC
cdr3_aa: CASSFTLAGNNEQFF

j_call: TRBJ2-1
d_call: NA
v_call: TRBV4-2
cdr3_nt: TGTGCCAGCAGCCAAGACCCGACTTTCGGAGATGAGCAGTTCTTC
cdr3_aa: CASSQDPTFGDEQFF

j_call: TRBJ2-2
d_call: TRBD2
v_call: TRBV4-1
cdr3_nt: TGCGCCAGCAGCCAAGGGACTAGCGTGGCCACCGGGGAGCTGTTTTTT
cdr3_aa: CASSQGTSVATGELFF

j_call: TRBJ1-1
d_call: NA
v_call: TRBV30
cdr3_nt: TGTGCCTGGAGTGGATACTTAGGGGCAGACACTGAAGCTTTCTTT
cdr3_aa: CAWSGYLGADTEAFF

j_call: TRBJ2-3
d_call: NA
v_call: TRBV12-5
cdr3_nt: TGTGCTAGTGGTTTGGGAGTTGCGGATACGCAGTATTTT
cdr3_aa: CASGLGVADTQYF

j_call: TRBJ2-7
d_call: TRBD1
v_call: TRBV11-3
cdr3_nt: TGTGCCAGCAGCCCCGGACAGGGGAGGCCCTACGAGCAGTACTTC
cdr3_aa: CASSPGQGRPYEQYF

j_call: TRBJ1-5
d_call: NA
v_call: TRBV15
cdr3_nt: TGTGCCACCAGCAGAGATCGCAGGGCGGGCAATCAGCCCCAGCATTTT
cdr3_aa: CATSRDRRAGNQPQHF

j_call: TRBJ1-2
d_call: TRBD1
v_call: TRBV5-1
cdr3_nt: TGCGCCAGCAGCAGGGACAGGGCGCATAACTATGGCTACACCTTC
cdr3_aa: CASSRDRAHNYGYTF

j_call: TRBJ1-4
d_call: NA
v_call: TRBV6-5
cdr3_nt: TGTGCCAGCAGTTACTCGGGGGGGATGTCTAACGAAAAACTGTTTTTT
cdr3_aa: CASSYSGGMSNEKLFF

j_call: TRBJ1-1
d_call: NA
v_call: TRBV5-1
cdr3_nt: TGCGCCAGCAGCTTGGCAGGGGCGAACACTGAAGCTTTCTTT
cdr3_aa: CASSLAGANTEAFF

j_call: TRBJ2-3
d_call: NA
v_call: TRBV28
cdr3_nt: TGTGCCAGCAGTTTAGCGGCAGGCACAGATACGCAGTATTTT
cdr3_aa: CASSLAAGTDTQYF

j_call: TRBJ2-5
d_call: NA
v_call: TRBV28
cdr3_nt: TGTGCCAGCAGTTTAAACAGGAAAGAGACCCAGTACTTC
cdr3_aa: CASSLNRKETQYF